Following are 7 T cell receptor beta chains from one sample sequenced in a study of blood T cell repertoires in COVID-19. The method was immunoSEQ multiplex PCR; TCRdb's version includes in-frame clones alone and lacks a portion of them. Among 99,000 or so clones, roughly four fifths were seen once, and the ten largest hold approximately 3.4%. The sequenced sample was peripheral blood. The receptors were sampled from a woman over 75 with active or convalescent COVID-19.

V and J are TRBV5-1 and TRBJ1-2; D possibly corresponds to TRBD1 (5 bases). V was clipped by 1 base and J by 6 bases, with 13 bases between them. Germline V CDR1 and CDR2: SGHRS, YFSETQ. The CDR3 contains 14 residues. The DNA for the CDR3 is TGCGCCAGCAGCTTGTTAGGGGTAGAGGATGGCTACACCTTC. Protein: CASSLLGVEDGYTF.

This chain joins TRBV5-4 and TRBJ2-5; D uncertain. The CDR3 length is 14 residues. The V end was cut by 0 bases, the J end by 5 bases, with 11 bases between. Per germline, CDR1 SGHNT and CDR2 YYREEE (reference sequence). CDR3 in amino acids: CASSLGGAPETQYF. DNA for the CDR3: TGTGCCAGCAGCTTGGGTGGAGCTCCGGAGACCCAGTACTTC.

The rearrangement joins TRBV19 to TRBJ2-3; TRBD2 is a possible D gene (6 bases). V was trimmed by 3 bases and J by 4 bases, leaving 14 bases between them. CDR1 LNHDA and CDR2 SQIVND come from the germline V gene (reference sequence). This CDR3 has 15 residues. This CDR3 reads CASSMSGTASDTQYF. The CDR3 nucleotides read TGTGCCAGTAGTATGTCCGGGACTGCCTCAGATACGCAGTATTTT. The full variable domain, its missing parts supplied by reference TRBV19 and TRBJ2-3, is DGGITQSPKYLFRKEGQNVTLSCEQNLNHDAMYWYRQDPGQGLRLIYYSQIVNDFQKGDIAEGYSVSREKKESFPLTVTSAQKNPTAFYLCASSMSGTASDTQYFGPGTRLTVL.

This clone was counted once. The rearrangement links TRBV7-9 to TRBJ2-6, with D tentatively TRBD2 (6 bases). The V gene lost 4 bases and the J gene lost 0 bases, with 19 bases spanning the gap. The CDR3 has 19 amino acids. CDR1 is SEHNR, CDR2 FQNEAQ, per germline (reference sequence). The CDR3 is CASSSPRKETSSGANVLTF. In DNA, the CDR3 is TGTGCCAGCAGCTCCCCCCGGAAAGAGACTAGCTCTGGGGCCAACGTCCTGACTTTC.

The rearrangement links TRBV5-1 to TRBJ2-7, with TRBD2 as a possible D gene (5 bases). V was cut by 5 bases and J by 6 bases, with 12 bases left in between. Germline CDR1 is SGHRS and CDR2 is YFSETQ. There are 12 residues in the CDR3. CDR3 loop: CASRMTGFEQYF. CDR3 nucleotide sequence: TGCGCCAGCAGGATGACGGGGTTCGAGCAGTACTTC.

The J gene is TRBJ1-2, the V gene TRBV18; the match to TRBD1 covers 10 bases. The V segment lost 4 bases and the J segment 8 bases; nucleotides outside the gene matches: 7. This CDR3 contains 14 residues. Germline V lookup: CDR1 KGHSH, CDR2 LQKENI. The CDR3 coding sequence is TGTGCCAGCTCACTAACCGGGACAGGGGAAGGCTACACCTTC. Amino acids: CASSLTGTGEGYTF.

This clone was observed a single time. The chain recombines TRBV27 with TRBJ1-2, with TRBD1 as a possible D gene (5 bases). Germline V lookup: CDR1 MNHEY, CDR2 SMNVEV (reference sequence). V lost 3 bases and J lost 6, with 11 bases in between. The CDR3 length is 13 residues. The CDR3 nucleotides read TGTGCCAGCAGTTTGGGGGGAGTGGATGGCTACACCTTC. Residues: CASSLGGVDGYTF.